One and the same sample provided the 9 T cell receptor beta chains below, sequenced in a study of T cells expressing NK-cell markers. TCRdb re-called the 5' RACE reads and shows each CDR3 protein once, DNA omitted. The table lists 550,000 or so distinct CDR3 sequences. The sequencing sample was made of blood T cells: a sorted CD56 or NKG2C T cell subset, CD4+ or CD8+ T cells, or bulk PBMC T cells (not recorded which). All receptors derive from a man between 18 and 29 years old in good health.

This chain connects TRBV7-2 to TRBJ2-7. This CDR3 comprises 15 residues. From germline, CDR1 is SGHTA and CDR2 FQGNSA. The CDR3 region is CASSLVSKTDYEQYF.

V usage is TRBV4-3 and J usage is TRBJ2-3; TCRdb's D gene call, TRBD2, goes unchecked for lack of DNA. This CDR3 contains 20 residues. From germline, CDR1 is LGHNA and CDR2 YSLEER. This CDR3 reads CASSPTTGGAGGTSTDTQYF.

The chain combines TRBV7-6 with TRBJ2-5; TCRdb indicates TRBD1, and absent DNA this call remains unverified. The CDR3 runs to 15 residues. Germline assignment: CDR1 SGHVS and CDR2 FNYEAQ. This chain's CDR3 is CASRPGTGILETQYF.

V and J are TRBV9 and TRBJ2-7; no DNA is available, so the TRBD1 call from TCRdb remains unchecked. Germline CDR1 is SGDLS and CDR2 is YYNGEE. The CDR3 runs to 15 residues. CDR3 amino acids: CASSDGTGGVYEQYF. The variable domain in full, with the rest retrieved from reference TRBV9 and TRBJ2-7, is DSGVTQTPKHLITATGQRVTLRCSPRSGDLSVYWYQQSLDQGLQFLIQYYNGEERAKGNILERFSAQQFPDLHSELNLSSLELGDSALYFCASSDGTGGVYEQYFGPGTRLTVT.

The chain's CDR3 is CASSGGASHEQFF. The V gene is TRBV2, the J gene TRBJ2-1; TCRdb lists TRBD2, though no DNA is available to test this call. The germline V gene encodes CDR1 SNHLY and CDR2 FYNNEI. This CDR3 has 13 amino acids.

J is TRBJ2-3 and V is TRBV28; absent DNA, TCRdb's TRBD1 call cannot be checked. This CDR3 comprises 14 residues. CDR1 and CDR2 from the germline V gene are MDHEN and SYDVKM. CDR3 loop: CASSLRQGPDTQYF.

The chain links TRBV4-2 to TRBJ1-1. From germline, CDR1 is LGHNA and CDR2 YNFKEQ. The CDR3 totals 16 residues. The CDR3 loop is CASSPEEGFMNTEAFF.

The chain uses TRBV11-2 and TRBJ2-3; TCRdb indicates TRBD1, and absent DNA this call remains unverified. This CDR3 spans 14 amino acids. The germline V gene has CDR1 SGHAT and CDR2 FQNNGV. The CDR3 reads CASRSPSRGDTQYF.

CDR3 protein: CAISAGTVGEQYF. V usage is TRBV10-3 and J usage is TRBJ2-7; the TRBD1 assignment by TCRdb is unverifiable without DNA. The germline gives CDR1 ENHRY, CDR2 SYGVKD. The CDR3 sequence is 13 residues long.